A single sample is the source of the 13 T cell receptor beta chains below, sequenced in a study of blood T cell repertoires in COVID-19. Using immunoSEQ multiplex PCR, the repertoire was profiled, and TCRdb retains in-frame clones only, with some absent. Seen here are about 150,000 clones, 84% observed once, and the top ten hold roughly 34%. Sequencing input: peripheral blood. These TCRs come from a human donor in a cohort sampled during active COVID-19.

This sequence joins TRBV10-3 and TRBJ2-3; 11 bases fit TRBD2. After removal of 8 bases from V and 5 bases from J, the junction contained 6 bases not matched to a gene. This CDR3 region has 14 residues. Germline CDR1 ENHRY, CDR2 SYGVKD. This CDR3 is CAISSGGMEDTQYF. The CDR3 coding sequence is TGTGCCATCTCTAGCGGGGGGATGGAAGATACGCAGTATTTT.

This clone was counted a few times. The rearrangement joins TRBV7-3 to TRBJ1-2; D possibly corresponds to TRBD1 (5 bases). V was pared by 1 base and J by 1 base, with 10 bases between. CDR3 length: 15 residues. The germline gives CDR1 SGHTA, CDR2 FQGTGA. The CDR3 DNA reads TGTGCCAGCAGCTTAAGCAGGGAACTTAACTATGGCTACACCTTC. As protein: CASSLSRELNYGYTF.

J is TRBJ1-6 and V is TRBV3-1 (or the pseudogene TRBV3-2), with TRBD1 matching 9 bases. Looked up from germline, CDR1 is LGHDT and CDR2 is YNNKEL (reference sequence). CDR3 length equals 14 residues. V dropped 4 bases and J dropped 9; count of bases not matched to a gene: 4. The CDR3 here is CASSPGQGISPLHF. The CDR3, as DNA: TGTGCCAGCAGCCCGGGACAGGGAATTTCACCCCTCCACTTT.

This clone was recorded once. The chain employs TRBV6-6 and TRBJ1-3; D unresolved. V was shortened by 8 bases and J by 0 bases, with 8 bases between the two germline ends. The CDR3 has 13 amino acids. Germline assignment: CDR1 MNHNY and CDR2 SVGAGI (reference sequence). CDR3 residues: CASFDTSGNTIYF. In nucleotides, the CDR3 is TGTGCCAGCTTCGACACCTCTGGAAACACCATATATTTT.

V is TRBV5-1 and J is TRBJ2-3; tentative D call: TRBD2 (5 bases). V was pared by 4 bases and J by 0 bases, with 12 bases between. Germline V gene sequence: CDR1 SGHRS, CDR2 YFSETQ. There are 15 residues in the CDR3. The CDR3 loop reads CASSTLEESTDTQYF. The CDR3, as DNA: TGCGCCAGCAGCACCCTGGAGGAGAGCACAGATACGCAGTATTTT. Full variable domain (outside the CDR3, taken from reference TRBV5-1 and TRBJ2-3): KAGVTQTPRYLIKTRGQQVTLSCSPISGHRSVSWYQQTPGQGLQFLFEYFSETQRNKGNFPGRFSGRQFSNSRSEMNVSTLELGDSALYLCASSTLEESTDTQYFGPGTRLTVL.

The chain is built from TRBV19 and TRBJ2-1; TRBD2 might be the D (6 bases). This CDR3 has 15 residues. Germline V gene lookup returns CDR1 LNHDA and CDR2 SQIVND (reference sequence). The germline V and J ends were trimmed by 3 bases and 2 bases, with 11 bases remaining between them. The CDR3 sequence: CASSMRREAYNEQFF. Here the CDR3 DNA reads TGTGCCAGTAGTATGCGGAGGGAAGCCTACAATGAGCAGTTCTTC. Full variable domain (outside the CDR3, taken from reference TRBV19 and TRBJ2-1): DGGITQSPKYLFRKEGQNVTLSCEQNLNHDAMYWYRQDPGQGLRLIYYSQIVNDFQKGDIAEGYSVSREKKESFPLTVTSAQKNPTAFYLCASSMRREAYNEQFFGPGTRLTVL.

The chain joins TRBV5-1 to TRBJ1-1; D is possibly TRBD1 (6 bases). V lost 0 bases to trimming and J lost 5 bases, with 14 bases between them. From germline, CDR1 is SGHRS and CDR2 YFSETQ. CDR3 size: 15 residues. CDR3 nucleotides: TGCGCCAGCAGCTTGGACCCAGGGGCAGGTACTGAAGCTTTCTTT. Protein: CASSLDPGAGTEAFF.

This chain connects TRBV19 to TRBJ2-7, with 7 nucleotides matching TRBD1. In germline, CDR1 is LNHDA, CDR2 SQIVND (reference sequence). V was pared by 7 bases and J by 6 bases, with 15 bases of the junction left unmatched. The CDR3 consists of 15 residues. This CDR3 reads CASTMGDRGSGEQYF. CDR3 nucleotides: TGTGCCAGTACCATGGGGGACAGAGGTTCCGGCGAGCAGTACTTC.

A single count supports this clone. J is TRBJ2-1 and V is TRBV2, with TRBD2 as a possible D gene (6 bases). CDR1 SNHLY and CDR2 FYNNEI come from the germline V gene. Trimming pared 6 bases from V and 9 bases from J, leaving 12 bases between. The CDR3 extends over 12 amino acids. The CDR3 reads CASRGLDVEQFF. The CDR3 DNA follows: TGTGCCAGCAGGGGACTTGATGTTGAGCAGTTCTTC.

V is TRBV13 and J is TRBJ2-3; TRBD2 agrees at 9 bases. This CDR3 contains 15 residues. The germline gives CDR1 PRHDT, CDR2 FYEKMQ (reference sequence). J gave up 2 bases and V 5 bases, and 5 bases lay outside the gene matches. Written as DNA, the CDR3 is TGTGCCAGCAGCCATAGCGGGGGACTCACAGATACGCAGTATTTT. It translates to CASSHSGGLTDTQYF.

The chain is built from TRBV4-3 and TRBJ2-1; 8 bases match TRBD2. From germline, CDR1 is LGHNA and CDR2 YSLEER. This CDR3 is built from 16 residues. The V and J ends lost 4 bases and 3 bases, in that order; junction bases with no gene match: 8. The CDR3 DNA follows: TGCGCCAGCAGCCCCCGAGATAGCGGGGACTACAATGAGCAGTTCTTC. The encoded protein is CASSPRDSGDYNEQFF.

The genes are TRBV4-1 and TRBJ2-5, with a possible D match to TRBD2 (5 bases). V lost 3 bases and J 2 bases, leaving 16 bases between the germline ends. The germline gives CDR1 MGHRA, CDR2 YSYEKL. CDR3 length: 16 amino acids. This CDR3 reads CASSQPPEGGQETQYF. DNA for the CDR3: TGCGCCAGCAGCCAGCCGCCTGAGGGCGGGCAAGAGACCCAGTACTTC.

The rearrangement uses TRBV4-1 and TRBJ2-3; TRBD2 matches 10 bases. The CDR3 loop spans 18 amino acids. Trimming cost V 1 base and J 4 bases; bases outside gene matches: 11. The germline V gene has CDR1 MGHRA and CDR2 YSYEKL. The CDR3 sequence: CASSQGISGGRFADTQYF. DNA for the CDR3: TGCGCCAGCAGCCAAGGAATTAGCGGGGGGAGGTTCGCAGATACGCAGTATTTT.